This is a list of T cell receptor beta chains from one sample in a study of Ad26.COV2.S vaccination and SARS-CoV-2 variants. Using immunoSEQ multiplex PCR, the repertoire was profiled, and TCRdb retains in-frame clones only, with some absent. There are roughly 330,000 clones in the sample; 85% to 90% occur only once, and about 5% lies in the top ten. The specimen was peripheral blood, collected in a trial of Ad26.COV2.S vaccine versus placebo. Receptors were obtained from a person aged 18-65 years who received the Ad26.COV2.S COVID-19 vaccine or a placebo. CDR3s include the opening cysteine and the closing phenylalanine or tryptophan. D genes are given only for firm matches. Not all rows give a size; the values are once, few, many and, for expanded clones, a class.

j_call: TRBJ2-2
d_call: TRBD1
v_call: TRBV15
clone_size: NA
cdr3_nt: TGTGCCACCAGCAGAGATATGGGGGACAGTCCCACCGGGGAGCTGTTTTTT
cdr3_aa: CATSRDMGDSPTGELFF

j_call: TRBJ2-1
d_call: TRBD1
v_call: TRBV5-1
clone_size: NA
cdr3_nt: TGCGCCAGCGTCCCCGGGACAGCGAACAATGAGCAGTTCTTC
cdr3_aa: CASVPGTANNEQFF

j_call: TRBJ2-7
d_call: NA
v_call: TRBV11-2
clone_size: NA
cdr3_nt: TGTGCCAGCAGCTTTGGTTGGGCGTACGAGCAGTACTTC
cdr3_aa: CASSFGWAYEQYF

j_call: TRBJ1-2
d_call: TRBD1
v_call: TRBV5-1
clone_size: NA
cdr3_nt: TGCGCCAGCAGCTTGGCTGGACAGGGGGAAGGCTACACCTTC
cdr3_aa: CASSLAGQGEGYTF

j_call: TRBJ2-7
d_call: TRBD1
v_call: TRBV12-3/TRBV12-4
clone_size: NA
cdr3_nt: TGTGCCAGCAGATCACAGGGGTCCTACGAGCAGTACTTC
cdr3_aa: CASRSQGSYEQYF

j_call: TRBJ1-2
d_call: NA
v_call: TRBV29-1
clone_size: NA
cdr3_nt: TGCAGCGCGATACGGGGCGAGGGCTATGGCTACACCTTC
cdr3_aa: CSAIRGEGYGYTF

j_call: TRBJ1-1
d_call: NA
v_call: TRBV29-1
clone_size: once
cdr3_nt: TGCAGCGTACAGGGACGGCGGAACACTGAAGCTTTCTTT
cdr3_aa: CSVQGRRNTEAFF

j_call: TRBJ1-1
d_call: TRBD1
v_call: TRBV7-2
clone_size: NA
cdr3_nt: TGTGCCAGCAGCCAGCCGACAGGGAGGGTTGAAGCTTTCTTT
cdr3_aa: CASSQPTGRVEAFF

j_call: TRBJ1-2
d_call: NA
v_call: TRBV7-6
clone_size: NA
cdr3_nt: TGTGCCAGCAGCTTAGGGCCGGACACGGGATTCGGAGGCTACACCTTC
cdr3_aa: CASSLGPDTGFGGYTF

j_call: TRBJ1-4
d_call: NA
v_call: TRBV15
clone_size: NA
cdr3_nt: TGTGCCACCAGCAGAGATAAGGTGGGGGCTGAAAAACTGTTTTTT
cdr3_aa: CATSRDKVGAEKLFF

j_call: TRBJ2-3
d_call: NA
v_call: TRBV19
clone_size: NA
cdr3_nt: TGTGCCAGTAGTATTGATGATACAGATACGCAGTATTTT
cdr3_aa: CASSIDDTDTQYF

j_call: TRBJ1-2
d_call: NA
v_call: TRBV6-5
clone_size: NA
cdr3_nt: TGTGCCAGCAGTTACAAGGGGCACTATGGCTACACCTTC
cdr3_aa: CASSYKGHYGYTF

j_call: TRBJ1-2
d_call: TRBD1
v_call: TRBV2
clone_size: NA
cdr3_nt: TGTGCCAGCAGTGAAAATTGGGGTGACAGGGGGACGTGGGGCTACACCTTC
cdr3_aa: CASSENWGDRGTWGYTF

j_call: TRBJ2-3
d_call: NA
v_call: TRBV19
clone_size: NA
cdr3_nt: TGTGCCAGTAGTATTGGGGGGAGTCGGGCAGATACGCAGTATTTT
cdr3_aa: CASSIGGSRADTQYF

j_call: TRBJ1-2
d_call: TRBD1
v_call: TRBV27
clone_size: NA
cdr3_nt: TGTGCCAGCAGGAGTACAGGGGGCAACTATGGCTACACCTTC
cdr3_aa: CASRSTGGNYGYTF

j_call: TRBJ1-1
d_call: NA
v_call: TRBV5-6
clone_size: NA
cdr3_nt: TGTGCCAGCAGCTCAATTGGGCAGCTAGGAGCTTTCTTT
cdr3_aa: CASSSIGQLGAFF

j_call: TRBJ1-1
d_call: NA
v_call: TRBV19
clone_size: NA
cdr3_nt: TGTGCCAGTTCAAAGGAGTGGGGCCCGAACACTGAAGCTTTCTTT
cdr3_aa: CASSKEWGPNTEAFF

j_call: TRBJ1-6
d_call: NA
v_call: TRBV5-6
clone_size: NA
cdr3_nt: TGTGCCAGCAGCTTGGGGCCTAGCTCCTATAATTCACCCCTCCACTTT
cdr3_aa: CASSLGPSSYNSPLHF

j_call: TRBJ1-1
d_call: NA
v_call: TRBV19
clone_size: once
cdr3_nt: TGTGCCACCTCCTTGGGGCCGAACACTGAAGCTTTCTTT
cdr3_aa: CATSLGPNTEAFF

j_call: TRBJ2-1
d_call: TRBD2
v_call: TRBV9
clone_size: NA
cdr3_nt: TGTGCCAGCAGCGTCGGACTAGCGGGAGAAGTTGAGCAGTTCTTC
cdr3_aa: CASSVGLAGEVEQFF

j_call: TRBJ2-1
d_call: NA
v_call: TRBV10-3
clone_size: once
cdr3_nt: TGTGCCATCAGTGAACGGTCAGGGTCGGCTTCGACTGAGCAGTTCTTC
cdr3_aa: CAISERSGSASTEQFF

j_call: TRBJ2-1
d_call: TRBD2
v_call: TRBV10-3
clone_size: NA
cdr3_nt: TGTGCCATAACTAGCGGTTACAATGAGCAGTTCTTC
cdr3_aa: CAITSGYNEQFF

j_call: TRBJ1-4
d_call: NA
v_call: TRBV5-4
clone_size: NA
cdr3_nt: TGTGCCAGCAGCTTGGCCGGTGGGGGAATAGGTGAAAAACTGTTTTTT
cdr3_aa: CASSLAGGGIGEKLFF

j_call: TRBJ1-2
d_call: NA
v_call: TRBV25-1
clone_size: once
cdr3_nt: TGTGCCAGCAGTGAGGATAACTATGGCTACACCTTC
cdr3_aa: CASSEDNYGYTF

j_call: TRBJ2-3
d_call: NA
v_call: TRBV3-1/TRBV3-2
clone_size: NA
cdr3_nt: TGTGCCAGCAGCCAAGGGGGGTGGCTTCGCACAGATACGCAGTATTTT
cdr3_aa: CASSQGGWLRTDTQYF

j_call: TRBJ1-6
d_call: NA
v_call: TRBV10-2
clone_size: once
cdr3_nt: TGCGCCAGCAGTTGGGTCCGCGGGGGTTCACCCCTCCACTTT
cdr3_aa: CASSWVRGGSPLHF

j_call: TRBJ1-2
d_call: NA
v_call: TRBV12-3/TRBV12-4
clone_size: NA
cdr3_nt: TGTGCCAGCAGTTTATCAGGGGGCTACACCTTC
cdr3_aa: CASSLSGGYTF

j_call: TRBJ1-1
d_call: NA
v_call: TRBV20-1
clone_size: NA
cdr3_nt: TGCAGTGCTAGAGACCTTGAAGCTTTCTTT
cdr3_aa: CSARDLEAFF

j_call: TRBJ1-2
d_call: NA
v_call: TRBV5-8
clone_size: NA
cdr3_nt: TGTGCCAGCAGCTTCTCTCTTAACTATGGCTACACCTTC
cdr3_aa: CASSFSLNYGYTF

j_call: TRBJ1-4
d_call: NA
v_call: TRBV10-3
clone_size: once
cdr3_nt: TGTGCCGTAGGTACCACTAATGAAAAACTGTTTTTT
cdr3_aa: CAVGTTNEKLFF

j_call: TRBJ2-1
d_call: TRBD1
v_call: TRBV25-1
clone_size: once
cdr3_nt: TGTGCCAGCCTGGGACAGGGTAGAAATGAGCAGTTCTTC
cdr3_aa: CASLGQGRNEQFF

j_call: TRBJ2-7
d_call: NA
v_call: TRBV6-5
clone_size: NA
cdr3_nt: TGTGCCACCGATCCGGGACATAACTCCTACGAGCAGTACTTC
cdr3_aa: CATDPGHNSYEQYF

j_call: TRBJ2-2
d_call: TRBD1
v_call: TRBV28
clone_size: NA
cdr3_nt: TGTGCCAGCAGTTTGCAGGACAGGGGGCGCCGGACCGGGGAGCTGTTTTTT
cdr3_aa: CASSLQDRGRRTGELFF

j_call: TRBJ1-5
d_call: TRBD1
v_call: TRBV7-2
clone_size: few
cdr3_nt: TGTGCCAGCAGCTTAACCAGGGGGCAGCCCCAGCATTTT
cdr3_aa: CASSLTRGQPQHF

j_call: TRBJ2-5
d_call: TRBD2
v_call: TRBV13
clone_size: NA
cdr3_nt: TGTGCCAGCAGCTCACCTTTACTAGCGGGGTTTACGGAGACCCAGTACTTC
cdr3_aa: CASSSPLLAGFTETQYF

j_call: TRBJ1-1
d_call: NA
v_call: TRBV6-2/TRBV6-3
clone_size: NA
cdr3_nt: TGTGCCAGCAGTTACACGAACTCTTATCGGGCTGAAGCTTTCTTT
cdr3_aa: CASSYTNSYRAEAFF

j_call: TRBJ2-1
d_call: TRBD2
v_call: TRBV19
clone_size: once
cdr3_nt: TGTGCCAGTAGTTTGGGACTAGCGGGATTTCCTACCGCTGAGCAGTTCTTC
cdr3_aa: CASSLGLAGFPTAEQFF

j_call: TRBJ1-2
d_call: NA
v_call: TRBV2
clone_size: NA
cdr3_nt: TGTGCCAGCAGGGTCGAGTCTCGGCTTAACTATGGCTACACCTTC
cdr3_aa: CASRVESRLNYGYTF

j_call: TRBJ1-1
d_call: NA
v_call: TRBV27
clone_size: NA
cdr3_nt: TGTGCCAGCAGTTTATCAGGGGTTGTGAGCACTGAAGCTTTCTTT
cdr3_aa: CASSLSGVVSTEAFF

j_call: TRBJ2-5
d_call: TRBD2
v_call: TRBV6-2/TRBV6-3
clone_size: NA
cdr3_nt: TGTGCCAGCAGTTACTTCCAAGCGGGAGGGCCGAAAGAGACCCAGTACTTC
cdr3_aa: CASSYFQAGGPKETQYF

j_call: TRBJ2-1
d_call: NA
v_call: TRBV9
clone_size: NA
cdr3_nt: TGTGCCAGCAGCGTAGGGGATTCCCTATACAATGAGCAGTTCTTC
cdr3_aa: CASSVGDSLYNEQFF

j_call: TRBJ1-1
d_call: TRBD1
v_call: TRBV7-9
clone_size: NA
cdr3_nt: TGTGCCAGCAGCTCAACAGAAGGGACAGGGAGCACTGAAGCTTTCTTT
cdr3_aa: CASSSTEGTGSTEAFF

j_call: TRBJ1-2
d_call: TRBD1
v_call: TRBV18
clone_size: NA
cdr3_nt: TGTGCCAGCTCCCCTGGACAGGGGGACTATGGCTACACCTTC
cdr3_aa: CASSPGQGDYGYTF

j_call: TRBJ2-1
d_call: TRBD2
v_call: TRBV9
clone_size: NA
cdr3_nt: TGTGCCAGCAGCCCTCTGGGGAGCGGGGGGGCCCATGAGCAGTTCTTC
cdr3_aa: CASSPLGSGGAHEQFF

j_call: TRBJ1-1
d_call: NA
v_call: TRBV25-1
clone_size: few
cdr3_nt: TGTGCCAGCAGTGGGACCGGACTTCCGAACACTGAAGCTTTCTTT
cdr3_aa: CASSGTGLPNTEAFF

j_call: TRBJ2-3
d_call: NA
v_call: TRBV5-5
clone_size: NA
cdr3_nt: TGTGCCAGCAGCCGAGAAGGGGTCTTCACAGATACGCAGTATTTT
cdr3_aa: CASSREGVFTDTQYF

j_call: TRBJ1-1
d_call: NA
v_call: TRBV13
clone_size: NA
cdr3_nt: TGTGCCAGCAGTATAGGGCAGGGACACACTGAAGCTTTCTTT
cdr3_aa: CASSIGQGHTEAFF

j_call: TRBJ2-5
d_call: NA
v_call: TRBV7-2
clone_size: NA
cdr3_nt: TGTGCCAGCAGCCCCCAGGACTTCCAAGAGACCCAGTACTTC
cdr3_aa: CASSPQDFQETQYF

j_call: TRBJ2-2
d_call: NA
v_call: TRBV9
clone_size: NA
cdr3_nt: TGTGCCAGCAGCGCCAGGGTTGTCGGGGAGCTGTTTTTT
cdr3_aa: CASSARVVGELFF

j_call: TRBJ2-1
d_call: NA
v_call: TRBV4-2
clone_size: NA
cdr3_nt: TGTGCCAGCAGCCAAGATAGGGCGGGGCTCTCCTACAATGAGCAGTTCTTC
cdr3_aa: CASSQDRAGLSYNEQFF

j_call: TRBJ1-2
d_call: NA
v_call: TRBV5-6
clone_size: once
cdr3_nt: TGTGCCAGCAGCTGGGACCAGGGCTATGGCTACACCTTC
cdr3_aa: CASSWDQGYGYTF

j_call: TRBJ1-2
d_call: NA
v_call: TRBV24-1
clone_size: NA
cdr3_nt: TGTGCCACCAGTGATCCGAACGGGCCTGACACGAAGGATGGCTACACCTTC
cdr3_aa: CATSDPNGPDTKDGYTF

j_call: TRBJ2-7
d_call: TRBD2
v_call: TRBV7-2
clone_size: NA
cdr3_nt: TGTGCCAGCAGCCCCTTCGGGGGGGGGTACGAGCAGTACTTC
cdr3_aa: CASSPFGGGYEQYF

j_call: TRBJ2-1
d_call: NA
v_call: TRBV5-1
clone_size: once
cdr3_nt: TGCGCCAGCAGCCGCTTGGGGGGCAATGAGCAGTTCTTC
cdr3_aa: CASSRLGGNEQFF

j_call: TRBJ2-1
d_call: TRBD2
v_call: TRBV11-2
clone_size: NA
cdr3_nt: TGTGCCAGCAGCTACCTGTGGGCGGGAGGGTATGAGGGTTACAATGAGCAGTTCTTC
cdr3_aa: CASSYLWAGGYEGYNEQFF

j_call: TRBJ2-7
d_call: TRBD1
v_call: TRBV4-3
clone_size: NA
cdr3_nt: TGCGCCAGCAGCCAAGATTTGAACAGGGGGAGCGAGCAGTACTTC
cdr3_aa: CASSQDLNRGSEQYF

j_call: TRBJ1-5
d_call: NA
v_call: TRBV4-3
clone_size: NA
cdr3_nt: TGCGCCAGCAGCCAAGGATGGCGAGTTAGCAATCAGCCCCAGCATTTT
cdr3_aa: CASSQGWRVSNQPQHF

j_call: TRBJ1-2
d_call: TRBD1
v_call: TRBV6-5
clone_size: NA
cdr3_nt: TGTGCCAGCAGTTACGAAGGACAGGCTAAAGTCAGATCCTTC
cdr3_aa: CASSYEGQAKVRSF

j_call: TRBJ2-6
d_call: NA
v_call: TRBV7-2
clone_size: NA
cdr3_nt: TGTGCCAGCAGCTACAGAGCCAACTCTGGGGCCAACGTCCTGACTTTC
cdr3_aa: CASSYRANSGANVLTF

j_call: TRBJ2-5
d_call: NA
v_call: TRBV3-1/TRBV3-2
clone_size: NA
cdr3_nt: TGTGCCAGCAGCCAAGAGGGCTACCAAGAGACCCAGTACTTC
cdr3_aa: CASSQEGYQETQYF